This TCR beta chain is drawn from a study of monozygotic twins with inflammatory bowel disease (dated 2019 in TCRdb). Regarding the research as a whole: A total of some 30 monozygotic twin pairs were included in the full study, comprising nine German pairs (four IBD-concordant, five IBD-discordant) and 19 IBD-discordant Danish pairs. Each individual had, on average, about 151 000 unique TCRalpha sequences and 181 000 unique TCRbeta sequences available for analysis. Disease-associated traits were sought mainly through comparisons between IBD patients and their genetically identical healthy co-twins within discordant pairs.

A roughly 2.7 ml peripheral blood sample was drawn into PAXgene tubes per donor and stored at -80°C. Without any T cell sorting, total RNA was extracted from whole blood using the PAXgene blood miRNA kit on an automated QIAcube. Peripheral blood from monozygotic twin pairs concordant or discordant for inflammatory bowel disease was subjected to deep TCRalpha and TCRbeta repertoire profiling with unique molecular barcoding. For every twin pair, smoking habits were documented, and each individual was categorised as a current, former or never smoker. Of note for this clonotype: Which antigen it targets is not known.

The library came from 5' RACE. Preparation of each TCR library used about 3,200 ng of total RNA. cDNA was synthesized with SMARTScribe reverse transcriptase in eight separate reactions per sample. Unique molecular identifiers containing a 6-nucleotide sample barcode were introduced through template switching during cDNA synthesis. Amplification of TCRalpha and TCRbeta cDNA involved two nested PCRs of 16 and 9 cycles, and each PCR was followed by bead purification. Before amplification, the cDNA was treated with uracil DNA-glycosylase and purified using the QIAquick PCR purification kit. The second PCR was the step at which Illumina TruSeq-compatible adapters and sample-specific barcodes were added. Library quality and concentration were assessed using TapeStation and Qubit, and roughly 5 ng of each library was pooled. Pooled libraries were sequenced on an Illumina HiSeq2500 single-index Rapid Run with 2 x 100 bp reads and custom sequencing primers. On the study's bioinformatics: UMI-based consensus assembly with MiGEC version 1.2.6 was used to correct PCR and sequencing errors. MiXCR version 2.1.1 was used for V(D)J alignment, clonotype assembly and CDR3 extraction. Gene usage, clonotype sharing and MAIT/NKT TCR abundance were normalised by analysing the top 1000, 10 000 and 20 000 clonotypes per sample. After downsampling to 27 000 UMIs, diversity was calculated as the inverse Simpson index using the vegan R package. Paired Mann-Whitney U tests were applied to discordant twin pairs, and Benjamini-Hochberg correction was used for multiple testing. The reads, reprocessed by TCRdb, yield one row per CDR3 protein sequence and no DNA. Here the V and J calls rest on TCRdb's processing, not on the authors' analysis. This sample's records show about 170,000 distinct CDR3 sequences. Approximately 2.5% of the sample rests with the top ten.

From a lookup of the germline V gene, CDR1 and CDR2 are SNHLY and FYNNEI. From the cysteine up to the phenylalanine, the CDR3 has a length of 13 residues. No nucleotide data were recorded. Here is what the overall study found, with its caveats: Measured by the inverse Simpson index, TCRbeta repertoire diversity was lower in IBD patients than in their healthy co-twins. IBD patients shared fewer clonotypes with other individuals than healthy twins did, most markedly in patients showing signs of disease activity. No single strong signal or clonotype linked to IBD turned up in the results, so the idea that one exists was not supported. No difference in repertoire similarity was observed between concordant and discordant twins, possibly owing to limited statistical power. Because patients received different immunosuppressive treatments, the repertoires may have picked up extra background noise and variability between individuals. The analysis was unable to tell different T cell subtypes apart.

The rearranged chain carries TRBV2 and TRBJ2-1. The specimen sequenced was blood. The clonotype originates from a human donor with ulcerative colitis or Crohn's disease, or a healthy co-twin of an affected twin (not recorded which). The CDR3 amino acid sequence is: CASSEPFENEQFF.